The rows below give T cell receptor beta chains drawn from one sample of a study of cytomegalovirus exposure and HLA in healthy donors. Assay used: immunoSEQ multiplex PCR; TCRdb lists only in-frame clones, some missing. The listing records around 31,000 clones. The material sequenced was PBMCs. The source of these receptors is a man aged 25-45 years in good health and CMV-seronegative. Both conserved end residues are part of each CDR3.

v_call,j_call,cdr3_aa
TRBV19,TRBJ1-1,CASSRPSDSTEAFF
TRBV7-9,TRBJ2-7,CASSSETGDKYF
TRBV28,TRBJ2-2,CASSSVAGKNTGELFF
TRBV18,TRBJ1-2,CASSPRPRDSYGYTF
TRBV15,TRBJ1-4,CATSREKQENEKLFF
TRBV28,TRBJ1-2,CASSLRGSPYGYTF
TRBV5-1,TRBJ1-5,CASSLTGVGNQPQHF
TRBV30,TRBJ2-5,CAWGGETQYF
TRBV5-1,TRBJ2-3,CASSFDRGPDTQYF
TRBV28,TRBJ2-7,CASRTAGGRPYEQYF
TRBV7-9,TRBJ2-7,CATQGSSYEQYF
TRBV29-1,TRBJ1-2,CSVESLYGYTF
TRBV5-1,TRBJ1-1,CASSLRGSTEAFF
TRBV7-2,TRBJ1-2,CASSLDFMGQGAYYGYTF
TRBV18,TRBJ2-5,CASSPGQINQETQYF
TRBV4-1,TRBJ1-4,CASSPGQDRFEKLFF
TRBV5-4,TRBJ2-1,CASSPTGQDNEQFF
TRBV29-1,TRBJ1-1,CSVDGRGRELNTEAFF